The entry below describes one T cell receptor (beta chain). This clone was counted once. Its antigen has not been determined. No per-base quality is available; no much larger clone lies one base away. These data come from a study of shared clonotypes between healthy human individuals (dated by TCRdb to 2019 to 2021). For the wider study: The cohort included a few men and a couple of women between 18 and 49 years of age. To estimate repertoire size and how much clonotypes are shared between individuals, the study performed deep sequencing of blood TCR repertoires from roughly five healthy adults. For each donor, CD4 naive and CD4 memory were each given three plates, CD8 naive was given two plates, and CD8 memory was given one plate. Different laboratories and diverse techniques were used to prepare libraries and sequence TCR repertoires, to increase sequencing depth and limit assay-specific biases. Leukapheresis yielded between about 0.94 and 10 billion PBMCs per donor.

Summary of the overall study and its limitations: Sharing across a handful of donors was observed for around 4.8% of naive CD4, under 4% of naive CD8, over 2% of memory CD4, and around 0.42% of memory CD8 clonotypes. Even with the large sequencing depth, rarefaction of the sorted-subset datasets indicated that sequencing was incomplete. Pairwise subsampling led to the expectation that sequencing depth would affect the degree of clonotype sharing among donors. The small number of donors limited the genetic and exposure-history diversity represented. Clonotypes shared by all four sorted-subset donors showed higher generation probabilities than non-shared clonotypes. Estimated clonotype richness was generally larger for naive than for memory subsets. Sampling was restricted to blood, and TCR repertoires in tissue are likely to differ from TCR repertoires in blood.

The germline ends are 12 bases apart after V is trimmed by 0 bases and J by 11 bases. The CDR3, cysteine through phenylalanine, is 13 amino acids long. CDR3 DNA only is kept here, 39 bases in frame from base 1. From a lookup of the germline V gene, CDR1 and CDR2 are SGHRS and YFSETQ. The donors were healthy, HIV-negative adults who had no recently reported acute infections or vaccinations. All donors were Caucasian adults living in Nashville, Tennessee, USA. Magnetic negative selection was used to enrich CD4+ T cells, after which naive cells were positively selected on CD45RA and the negative fraction became the memory subset. Blood was collected by leukapheresis, and PBMCs were isolated by Ficoll-Histopaque density gradient centrifugation and then cryopreserved in liquid nitrogen vapor phase. Purity and quantity of every magnetically sorted T cell population were checked by analytical flow cytometry. From each sorted fraction, genomic DNA was isolated and quantified by UV absorbance on a Nanodrop 2000c.

Using the deep immunoSEQ assay, multiplex PCR amplified TCR CDR3 regions from genomic DNA. For each cell subset, the extracted genomic DNA was distributed evenly across all wells of several immunoSEQ 96-well plates, and each plate served as one replicate. For sorted subsets, each replicate PCR was loaded with approximately 0.2 ug genomic DNA, equivalent to 32,000 or so T cell genomes. Purified libraries were quantified with a Qubit 3.0 fluorometer, sized on a Bioanalyzer 2100, and re-quantified with the KAPA Library Quantification kit. Each immunoSEQ 96-well plate was sequenced on its own single-read 150-cycle Illumina NextSeq 550 flow cell. The authors' pipeline ran thus. Because only junctional sequences without quality scores were contained in the immunoSEQ output, filtering matching that applied to full-length reads could not be performed. To assign V/J genes and CDR3, sequences were annotated against IMGT germline references using PyIR, a Python wrapper for IgBLAST v1.9. Reads were filtered out if the reads had weak V/J assignments (E-value above 1e-6), no CDR3, stop codons, out-of-frame junctions, or ambiguous translated residues. V3J clonotypes were defined as sequences sharing the same inferred V gene, J gene, and CDR3 amino acid sequence. To compute the percentage overlap between repertoires, the number of shared unique clonotypes was divided by the size of the smaller repertoire. Richness of each repertoire was evaluated using RTK rarefaction, the Chao1 estimator, and Recon v2.1 estimates of unobserved clonotypes. Generation probabilities were computed with OLGA for all TCRbeta clonotypes obtained by the gDNA method from several donors. TCRdb limited this immuneACCESS table to in-frame rearrangements with V and J called. A share of clones is missing; checked studies link under half to unresolved V genes, and the rest is unexplained. The V and J calls and clone size are taken from that table; D and trimming were inferred from the DNA. Counted in this sample were approximately 1.5 million clones; 98% of them appeared once. The ten largest account for approximately 0.45% of the sample.

The sequencing input was naive CD4+ T cells sorted from blood. Read against the paper, the sample's cell subset or site label means: CD45RA+ positively selected. This chain is built from TRBV5-1 and TRBJ1-5, with no reliable assignment of the D segment. The receptor's source is a man aged 25 to 40 in good health. The CDR3: CASSLEGIGAQHF. The DNA sequence is given as TGCGCCAGCAGCTTGGAGGGTATCGGAGCCCAGCATTTT.